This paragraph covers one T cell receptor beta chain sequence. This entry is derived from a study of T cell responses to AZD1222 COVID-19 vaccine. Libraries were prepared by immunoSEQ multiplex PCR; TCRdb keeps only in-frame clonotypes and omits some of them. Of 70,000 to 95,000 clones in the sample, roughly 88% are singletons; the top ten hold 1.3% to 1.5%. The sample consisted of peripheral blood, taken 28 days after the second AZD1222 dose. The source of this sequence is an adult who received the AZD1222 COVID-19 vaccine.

The CDR3 reads CASSPRAGAINEKLFF. CDR3 nucleotide sequence: TGTGCCAGCTCACCCCGGGCAGGGGCCATAAATGAAAAACTGTTTTTT. This chain connects TRBV18 to TRBJ1-4; possible D gene TRBD1, 6 bases. The length of the CDR3 is 16 residues. Germline CDR1 KGHSH, CDR2 LQKENI. The ends were cut back, 3 bases at V and 5 bases at J, with 16 bases in the middle.